The source of this T cell receptor beta chain is a study of blood T cell repertoires in COVID-19. About the research overall: COVID-19 samples, acute and convalescent, were from the United States, Italy and Spain. T cells, B-cell-depleted T cells, or PBMCs supplied cDNA or gDNA.

Per the original data handling: The assay estimated nucleated cells by amplifying reference gene primers. Assay used: immunoSEQ multiplex PCR; TCRdb lists only in-frame clones, some missing. V, J and clone size derive from that table, while D and trimming were established from the DNA sequence. This table has more than 200,000 clones, over 75% appearing once. Germline V gene lookup returns CDR1 MDHEN and CDR2 SYDVKM. The CDR3 runs 18 residues. Trimming left V 8 bases short and J 0 bases short, with 20 bases between. This receptor was identified in a human donor in a cohort sampled during active COVID-19. The rearrangement joins TRBV28 to TRBJ2-6, with D maybe TRBD2 (5 bases). Material: peripheral blood. The CDR3 sequence is CASRPFARASSGANVLTF. The CDR3 coding sequence is TGTGCCAGCCGCCCTTTCGCGAGGGCCAGCTCTGGGGCCAACGTCCTGACTTTC.